The rows below give T cell receptor beta chains drawn from one sample of a study of blood T cell repertoires in COVID-19. TCRdb keeps only in-frame clones here, not all; method: immunoSEQ multiplex PCR. The data show around 81,000 clones, 88% seen once. The source material was peripheral blood. Receptors were obtained from a man in his 70s with acute or convalescent COVID-19. The CDR3 runs from the conserved cysteine through the conserved F or W. The order of the fields is J gene, V gene, D gene, clone size, CDR3 protein, CDR3 DNA. A D gene is named only where the DNA matches it firmly. The size entry is marked missing in some rows and otherwise reads once, few, many or a size class.

>TRBJ2-7|TRBV7-9|.|.
CASSPGQTYEQYF
TGTGCCAGCAGCCCTGGACAGACCTACGAGCAGTACTTC
>TRBJ1-5|TRBV7-2|TRBD1|.
CASSPGTGGGPQPQHF
TGTGCCAGCAGCCCCGGGACAGGGGGCGGACCTCAGCCCCAGCATTTT
>TRBJ2-7|TRBV18|TRBD2|.
CASSPQVGLAGSEQYF
TGTGCCAGCTCACCACAAGTGGGACTAGCGGGAAGCGAGCAGTACTTC
>TRBJ2-1|TRBV4-3|TRBD2|.
CASSQPGTRAYNEQFF
TGCGCCAGCAGCCAACCCGGGACTAGAGCCTACAATGAGCAGTTCTTC
>TRBJ2-1|TRBV19|.|few
CASSMGRERGEQFF
TGTGCCAGTAGTATGGGACGGGAGCGCGGTGAGCAGTTCTTC
>TRBJ2-7|TRBV9|TRBD2|once
CASSVELAGGEQYF
TGTGCCAGCAGCGTAGAACTAGCGGGAGGCGAGCAGTACTTC
>TRBJ2-5|TRBV4-1|TRBD2|.
CASSLGLGLAGEETQYF
TGCGCCAGCAGCCTTGGTTTGGGACTAGCGGGGGAAGAGACCCAGTACTTC
>TRBJ2-7|TRBV28|.|.
CASSLARSAEQYF
TGTGCCAGCAGTTTAGCCAGGTCTGCCGAGCAGTACTTC
>TRBJ2-7|TRBV2|.|.
CASRETFLARTSYEQYF
TGTGCCAGCAGGGAGACGTTCCTAGCGCGAACGTCCTACGAGCAGTACTTC
>TRBJ2-7|TRBV7-2|.|.
CASSLQATGDYEQYF
TGTGCCAGCAGCTTACAGGCCACGGGGGACTACGAGCAGTACTTC
>TRBJ1-1|TRBV7-2|.|.
CASSSQGGVTEAFF
TGTGCCAGCAGCTCACAGGGTGGTGTCACTGAAGCTTTCTTT
>TRBJ2-7|TRBV7-9|TRBD1|.
CASSSGPGQGIYEQYF
TGTGCCAGCAGCTCAGGCCCCGGACAGGGTATCTACGAGCAGTACTTC
>TRBJ1-2|TRBV19|.|.
CASTPDRQANYGYTF
TGTGCCAGTACCCCCGACCGACAGGCCAACTATGGCTACACCTTC
>TRBJ1-5|TRBV7-2|.|.
CASSFGTHPQPQHF
TGTGCCAGCAGCTTTGGGACACATCCCCAGCCCCAGCATTTT
>TRBJ2-2|TRBV7-6|TRBD2|.
CASSLREGRTGELFF
TGTGCCAGCAGCTTACGGGAGGGCCGTACCGGGGAGCTGTTTTTT
>TRBJ1-5|TRBV10-2|TRBD1|.
CASSEGQGSNQPQHF
TGCGCCAGCAGCGAGGGACAGGGCAGCAATCAGCCCCAGCATTTT
>TRBJ1-1|TRBV5-1|TRBD1|.
CASSPEGQLNTEAFF
TGCGCCAGCAGCCCCGAGGGACAGTTGAACACTGAAGCTTTCTTT
>TRBJ2-5|TRBV9|.|few
CASSLGQSGMETQYF
TGTGCCAGCAGCCTAGGCCAGAGCGGAATGGAGACCCAGTACTTC
>TRBJ1-2|TRBV7-3|.|.
CASSPGAGNYGYTF
TGTGCCAGCAGCCCCGGGGCGGGGAACTATGGCTACACCTTC
>TRBJ1-2|TRBV28|TRBD1|.
CASSLEGARYGYTF
TGTGCCAGCAGTTTAGAGGGGGCGCGCTATGGCTACACCTTC
>TRBJ2-3|TRBV7-2|.|.
CASSFSLPTDTQYF
TGTGCCAGCAGCTTTAGCCTACCCACAGATACGCAGTATTTT
>TRBJ1-5|TRBV9|.|few
CASSVGGLSNQPQHF
TGTGCCAGCAGCGTAGGTGGCCTCTCTAATCAGCCCCAGCATTTT